This T cell receptor (beta chain) came from a study of T cells after yellow fever vaccination. The table lists this clonotype with many counts. Its antigen is not known. UMIs were added to TCR cDNA along with a universal primer site when it was made by 5'RACE template switching. TCRdb used MiXCR to reprocess the 5' RACE reads, holding one entry per CDR3 protein. In the table there are 200,000 to 250,000 distinct CDR3 sequences, under 3.5% of which are singletons. The germline CDR1 and CDR2 sequences are DFQATT and SNEGSKA (reference sequence). There are 15 residues in the CDR3. Deletions cut 6 bases from V and 4 bases from J, with 19 bases between. General study results and limits: Clonotypes found in both CD4 and CD8 compartments made up a small share. Clones from primary vaccination mostly reappeared after the booster (around 96% CD4, roughly 87% CD8). There was a possibility that FACS-sorted repertoires contained abundant clonotypes contaminating from the bulk population.

The TCR originated in a man aged 18 to 35 who received the YFV17D yellow fever vaccine. The sequenced sample was CD4+ T cells sorted from PBMCs, obtained 10 days after the yellow fever booster vaccination. The chain recombines TRBV20-1 with TRBJ1-5, with D perhaps TRBD1 (6 bases). In DNA form, the CDR3 reads TGCAGTGCCAACCGACAGGTGGTAGGGAATCAGCCCCAGCATTTT. The encoded protein is CSANRQVVGNQPQHF.